The sequence of this T cell receptor beta chain was determined in a study of cytomegalovirus exposure and HLA in healthy donors. In the study overall: Counted in an early data release were 75 million to 85 million unique TCRs from HLA-typed donors.

Primers included in the PCR were 60 Vbeta and 13 Jbeta primers. Using immunoSEQ multiplex PCR, the repertoire was profiled, and TCRdb retains in-frame clones only, with some absent. The sample lists about 130,000 clones, 65% to 80% occurring once. CDR1 is KGHSY and CDR2 is FQNENV in the germline V gene. The CDR3 is made up of 13 amino acids. V lost 1 base, J lost 5 bases, and 8 bases lay in between. The receptor was derived from a young woman in good health and CMV-seronegative. The sequenced sample was PBMCs. This sequence joins TRBV16 and TRBJ1-1; the D gene is possibly TRBD1 (5 bases). DNA of the CDR3: TGTGCCAGCAGCCAATTTCAGGGAACTGAAGCTTTCTTT. Residues: CASSQFQGTEAFF.